This T cell receptor (beta chain) derives from a study of molecular identifiers for immune sequencing clone quantification. Overall study: In replicates, the authors split RNA from around 18,000 or 91,000 naive CD8 cells five ways and sequenced four. Broader study findings: Over 98% of effector molecules, but under 1% in naive cells, were held by clones with more than 20 RNA copies.

Ten or more counts support this clonotype. Its antigen is unknown. The V gene's germline CDR1 is SQVTM and CDR2 ANQGSEA. The CDR3 consists of 15 residues. With 3 bases removed from V and 2 bases from J, the gap between germline ends came to 16 bases. Library preparation followed earlier protocols using designated TCR primers. TCRdb processed the PCR reads anew with MiXCR; each CDR3 protein has one entry. The sample records around 470,000 distinct CDR3 sequences, less than 30% being singletons. This chain connects TRBV29-1 to TRBJ2-5; tentatively, D is TRBD2 (5 bases). The specimen sequenced was naive CD8+ T cells from blood, with Jurkat cell RNA spiked in. Subset of the sample: FACS-sorted CD8+CD4-CCR7+CD45RA+ naive T cells. The receptor was isolated from a human donor in good health. Some libraries in this study had Jurkat cell RNA spiked in. CDR3 amino acids: CSVEGEWDRQETQYF. The CDR3 region has the DNA TGCAGCGTTGAGGGAGAATGGGATCGGCAAGAGACCCAGTACTTC.